These T cell receptor beta chains were read from a single sample in a study of blood T cell repertoires in COVID-19. The method was immunoSEQ multiplex PCR; TCRdb's version includes in-frame clones alone and lacks a portion of them. The table lists some 72,000 clones, around 89% of them singletons. The sample was peripheral blood. Every receptor here comes from a man between 60 and 70 years old with acute or convalescent COVID-19. The CDR3 runs from the conserved cysteine through the conserved F or W. A D gene is named only where the DNA matches it firmly. Clone size is stated in some rows and not others, as once, few, many or a class when expanded.

V	D	J	size	DNA	CDR3
TRBV19	-	TRBJ1-2	-	TGTGCCAGCAGTGGACGAACAGGGAGAGGCTACACCTTC	CASSGRTGRGYTF
TRBV5-1	TRBD1	TRBJ1-1	few	TGCGCCAGCAGCTGGGGACAGGGCGACACTGAAGCTTTCTTT	CASSWGQGDTEAFF
TRBV6-5	-	TRBJ2-3	-	TGTGCCAGCAGCTTAGACTGGACTAGCACAGATACGCAGTATTTT	CASSLDWTSTDTQYF
TRBV19	-	TRBJ1-3	-	TGTGCCAGTAGTACGAGACTGCCGGGAAACACCATATATTTT	CASSTRLPGNTIYF
TRBV7-3	TRBD2	TRBJ2-3	-	TGTGCCAGCAGCTTCATGCCTAGCGGGAGGGATACGCAGTATTTT	CASSFMPSGRDTQYF
TRBV5-1	-	TRBJ2-5	-	TGCGCCAGCAGCTATTACAACCTCGGGGAGACCCAGTACTTC	CASSYYNLGETQYF
TRBV5-6	TRBD1	TRBJ1-1	once	TGTGCCAGCAGCCCCAGGGGGCCAGGTCGCACTGAAGCTTTCTTT	CASSPRGPGRTEAFF
TRBV2	TRBD1	TRBJ2-1	-	TGTGCCAGCAACCTTGACAGGGGCTACAATGAGCAGTTCTTC	CASNLDRGYNEQFF
TRBV7-3	-	TRBJ2-1	-	TGTGCCAGCAGCTTAATGACGGGAAATGAGCAGTTCTTC	CASSLMTGNEQFF
TRBV6-5	-	TRBJ2-2	-	TGTGCCAGCAGTTCAGGTCCAGGGGACACCGGGGAGCTGTTTTTT	CASSSGPGDTGELFF
TRBV19	-	TRBJ2-1	-	TGTGCCAGTAGTATTCGTTCAGTGTACAATGAGCAGTTCTTC	CASSIRSVYNEQFF
TRBV20-1	TRBD2	TRBJ2-3	-	TGCAGTGCTAGTCCCGGGGGGGGCACAGATACGCAGTATTTT	CSASPGGGTDTQYF
TRBV10-3	TRBD1	TRBJ2-3	-	TGTGCCACCATGGGGACAGGGTCGGCAGATACGCAGTATTTT	CATMGTGSADTQYF
TRBV21-1	-	TRBJ1-2	-	TGTGCCAGCAGCTTCGACATACATAACTATGGCTACACCTTC	CASSFDIHNYGYTF
TRBV3-1/TRBV3-2	-	TRBJ1-1	-	TGTGCCAGCAGCCAAGTTTTGGGACAAACTGAAGCTTTCTTT	CASSQVLGQTEAFF
TRBV7-3	TRBD1	TRBJ2-3	-	TGTGCCAGCAGCGCGGACAGGGGCTTCACAGATACGCAGTATTTT	CASSADRGFTDTQYF
TRBV5-1	-	TRBJ2-5	-	TGCGCCAGCAGCTCCGCCTGGGGGCCGGAGACCCAGTACTTC	CASSSAWGPETQYF
TRBV5-1	TRBD2	TRBJ2-2	-	TGCGCCAGCAGCTTGGTCCTAGCGGGGCCCAACACCGGGGAGCTGTTTTTT	CASSLVLAGPNTGELFF
TRBV3-1/TRBV3-2	-	TRBJ1-4	-	TGTGCCAGCAGCCAAGCAACAGCAACTAATGAAAAACTGTTTTTT	CASSQATATNEKLFF
TRBV18	-	TRBJ1-4	-	TGTGCCAGCTCACCACGACCGACAGTCACTACAACTAATGAAAAACTGTTTTTT	CASSPRPTVTTTNEKLFF
TRBV5-6	TRBD2	TRBJ2-7	-	TGTGCCAGCAGCTTGGTAGCGGGGAAGTCCTACGAGCAGTACTTC	CASSLVAGKSYEQYF
TRBV6-5	-	TRBJ2-7	-	TGTGCCAGCCGTTTGGCGGGAAGGGACGAGCAGTACTTC	CASRLAGRDEQYF
TRBV6-5	TRBD1	TRBJ1-2	-	TGTGCCAGCAGACCGACAGGGGAAAACTATGGCTACACCTTC	CASRPTGENYGYTF
TRBV4-1	-	TRBJ2-2	-	TGCGCCAGCAGCCAAGGAGGTGGTCTAGCGTCCGCGAACACCGGGGAGCTGTTTTTT	CASSQGGGLASANTGELFF
TRBV6-5	-	TRBJ2-2	-	TGTGCCAGCAGTTACGCCGTGGGAGACGGCACCGGGGAGCTGTTTTTT	CASSYAVGDGTGELFF
TRBV7-6	-	TRBJ2-7	-	TGTGCCAGCAGCTTAGGCCTGAGCTACGAGCAGTACTTC	CASSLGLSYEQYF
TRBV7-3	TRBD2	TRBJ2-1	-	TGTGCCAGCAGCATTTACGGACTAGCGGATTACAATGAGCAGTTCTTC	CASSIYGLADYNEQFF
TRBV30	-	TRBJ1-2	-	TGTGCCTGGAGAGCGGGACTTTTTGGCTACACCTTC	CAWRAGLFGYTF
TRBV14	-	TRBJ1-1	-	TGTGCCAGCAGCCAAGATTTTGGTGCTCCTCCGGGCACTGAAGCTTTCTTT	CASSQDFGAPPGTEAFF
TRBV6-5	TRBD2	TRBJ2-6	-	TGTGCCAGCTGCGGGAGTGGGGCCAACGTCCTGACTTTC	CASCGSGANVLTF
TRBV6-5	-	TRBJ1-6	few	TGTGCCAGCAGTTGGCGACAGGCGTATAATTCACCCCTCCACTTT	CASSWRQAYNSPLHF
TRBV7-9	-	TRBJ1-2	-	TGTGCCAGCAGCTTCCCGGTTTCATATGGCTACACCTTC	CASSFPVSYGYTF
TRBV24-1	-	TRBJ2-7	-	TGTGCCACCAGTTTCAGGGGGGAAGCCGAGCAGTACTTC	CATSFRGEAEQYF
TRBV12-3/TRBV12-4	-	TRBJ2-2	-	TGTGCCAGCAGCCGGGGGTACCCCGGGGAGCTGTTTTTT	CASSRGYPGELFF
TRBV5-1	TRBD1	TRBJ2-7	-	TGCGCCAGCAGCTTGGATGCGGGACAGGGGGAGTACGAGCAGTACTTC	CASSLDAGQGEYEQYF
TRBV5-1	TRBD1	TRBJ2-5	-	TGCGCCAGCAGCCCAGGGGACAGGGAAGAGACCCAGTACTTC	CASSPGDREETQYF
TRBV7-8	TRBD1	TRBJ1-5	-	TGTGCCAGCAGCCCACTAAGGACAGGGTCGTTGGAGCCCCAGCATTTT	CASSPLRTGSLEPQHF
TRBV29-1	-	TRBJ1-3	-	TGCAGCGTTGAGGCAGAAATGAGGGACACCATATATTTT	CSVEAEMRDTIYF
TRBV27	TRBD2	TRBJ2-5	-	TGTGCCAGCAGTTTACGGGGGACTAGCGCCCAAGAGACCCAGTACTTC	CASSLRGTSAQETQYF
TRBV7-3	TRBD1	TRBJ2-5	-	TGTGCCAGCAGCCGATGGGACAGGGAGACCCAGTACTTC	CASSRWDRETQYF
TRBV5-1	-	TRBJ1-4	-	TGCGCCAGCAGCTTGGCGGGACTCTTTAATGAAAAACTGTTTTTT	CASSLAGLFNEKLFF
TRBV4-1	TRBD1	TRBJ1-3	-	TGCGCCAGCAGAAACTACGGCAGGGGGTCGGGTGGAAACACCATATATTTT	CASRNYGRGSGGNTIYF
TRBV7-3	-	TRBJ2-7	-	TGTGCCAGCAGCTTATTTGGGGGGTATGAGCAGTACTTC	CASSLFGGYEQYF
TRBV9	-	TRBJ2-2	-	TGTGCCAGCAGCGTGGGGGCGTTGGGGACCGGGGAGCTGTTTTTT	CASSVGALGTGELFF
TRBV7-7	-	TRBJ2-7	-	TGTGCCAGCAGCTTGGGCACACTCGAAAAGAGCTCCTACGAGCAGTACTTC	CASSLGTLEKSSYEQYF
TRBV7-8	TRBD2	TRBJ2-2	-	TGTGCCAGCACATGGAGCGGGAGGAGCACCGGGGAGCTGTTTTTT	CASTWSGRSTGELFF
TRBV10-2	TRBD1	TRBJ1-1	-	TGCGCCTCAGTTGGGGGGACAGGTTCCGGGAAGACTGAAGCTTTCTTT	CASVGGTGSGKTEAFF
TRBV10-3	TRBD1	TRBJ2-2	once	TGTGCCTCGGGGACAGTTGGGACCGGGGAGCTGTTTTTT	CASGTVGTGELFF
TRBV6-5	TRBD1	TRBJ1-6	-	TGTGCCAGCAGGCGGACAGGGGGCAGTGATTCACCCCTCCACTTT	CASRRTGGSDSPLHF
TRBV9	TRBD1	TRBJ1-2	-	TGTGCCAGCAGCGTAGGGACAGGCGACTATGGCTACACCTTC	CASSVGTGDYGYTF
TRBV5-6	TRBD2	TRBJ2-1	-	TGTGCCAGCAGCTTGGCCGCGGGGGATGAGCAGTTCTTC	CASSLAAGDEQFF
TRBV28	-	TRBJ1-1	-	TGTGCCAGCAGTTTCGCGCAGGCCAGAGGGTGGATCAACACTGAAGCTTTCTTT	CASSFAQARGWINTEAFF
TRBV5-1	-	TRBJ1-4	-	TGCGCCAGCAGAGAACGGCCTGGCGGTGGGGAAAAACTGTTTTTT	CASRERPGGGEKLFF